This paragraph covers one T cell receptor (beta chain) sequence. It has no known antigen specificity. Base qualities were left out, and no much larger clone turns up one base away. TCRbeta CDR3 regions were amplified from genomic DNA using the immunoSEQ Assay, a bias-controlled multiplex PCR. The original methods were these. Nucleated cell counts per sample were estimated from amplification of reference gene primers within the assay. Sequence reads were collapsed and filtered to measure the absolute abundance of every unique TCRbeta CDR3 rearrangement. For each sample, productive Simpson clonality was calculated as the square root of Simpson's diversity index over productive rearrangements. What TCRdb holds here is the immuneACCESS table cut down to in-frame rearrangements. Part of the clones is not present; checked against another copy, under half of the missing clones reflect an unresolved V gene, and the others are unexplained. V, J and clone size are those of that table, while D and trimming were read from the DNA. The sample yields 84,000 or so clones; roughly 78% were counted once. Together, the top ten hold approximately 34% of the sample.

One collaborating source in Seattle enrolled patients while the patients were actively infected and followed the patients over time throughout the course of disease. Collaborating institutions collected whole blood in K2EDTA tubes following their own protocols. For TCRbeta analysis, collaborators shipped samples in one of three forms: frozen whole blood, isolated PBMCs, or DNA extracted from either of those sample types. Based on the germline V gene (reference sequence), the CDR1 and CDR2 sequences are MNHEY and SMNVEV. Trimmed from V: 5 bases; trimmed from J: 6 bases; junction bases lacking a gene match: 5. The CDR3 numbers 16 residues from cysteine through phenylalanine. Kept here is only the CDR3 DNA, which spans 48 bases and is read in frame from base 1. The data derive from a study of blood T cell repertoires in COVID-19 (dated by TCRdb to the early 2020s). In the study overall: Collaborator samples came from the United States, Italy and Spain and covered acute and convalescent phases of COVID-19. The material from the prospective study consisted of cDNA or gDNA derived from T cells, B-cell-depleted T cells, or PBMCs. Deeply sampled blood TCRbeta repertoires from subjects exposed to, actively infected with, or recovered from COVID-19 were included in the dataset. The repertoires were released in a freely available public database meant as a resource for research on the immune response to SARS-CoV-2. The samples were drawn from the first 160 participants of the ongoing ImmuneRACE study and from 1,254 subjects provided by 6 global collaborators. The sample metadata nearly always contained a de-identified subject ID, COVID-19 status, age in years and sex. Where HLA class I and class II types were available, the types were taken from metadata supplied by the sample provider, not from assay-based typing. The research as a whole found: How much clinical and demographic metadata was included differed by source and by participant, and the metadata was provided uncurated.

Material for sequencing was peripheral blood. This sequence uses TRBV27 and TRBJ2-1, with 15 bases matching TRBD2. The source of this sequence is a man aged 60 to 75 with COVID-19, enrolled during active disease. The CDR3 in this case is CASSGLAGGRTNEQFF. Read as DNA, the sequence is TGTGCCAGCAGTGGACTAGCGGGAGGGCGAACCAATGAGCAGTTCTTC.